The sequence of this T cell receptor (beta chain) was determined in a study of blood T cells in healthy people across ages. A second PCR of 7 to 11 cycles used a sample-barcoded 5' primer and a J-beta primer mix. TCRdb re-called the 5' RACE reads through MiXCR, storing one row per CDR3 protein. In the table there are 900,000 to 950,000 distinct CDR3 sequences, approximately 32% of which are singletons. Concerning this clonotype: Possible read error: a much larger clone is one base away.

Separately, the same data were catalogued under a study of T cells of mothers and their children.

Material: blood. The receptor was derived from a woman between 35 and 50 years old in good health.

The CDR3: CAIRESQGSETQYF. The CDR3 DNA reads as TGTGCCATCAGGGAGTCACAAGGGTCCGAGACCCAGTACTTC. V usage is TRBV10-3 and J usage is TRBJ2-5; D ambiguous. This CDR3 region has 14 residues. Germline V CDR1 and CDR2: ENHRY, SYGVKD.